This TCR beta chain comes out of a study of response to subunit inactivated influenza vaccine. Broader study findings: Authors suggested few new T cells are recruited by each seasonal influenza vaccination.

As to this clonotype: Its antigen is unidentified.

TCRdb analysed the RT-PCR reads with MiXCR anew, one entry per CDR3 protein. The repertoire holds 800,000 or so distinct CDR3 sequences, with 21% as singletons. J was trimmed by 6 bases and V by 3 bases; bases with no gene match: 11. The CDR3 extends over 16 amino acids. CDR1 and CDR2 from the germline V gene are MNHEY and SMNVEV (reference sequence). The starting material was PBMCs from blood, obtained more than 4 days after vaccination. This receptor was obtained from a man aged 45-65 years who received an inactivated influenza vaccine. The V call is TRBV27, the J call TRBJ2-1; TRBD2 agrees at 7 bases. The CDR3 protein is CASSLGIGGGANEQFF. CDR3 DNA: TGTGCCAGCAGTTTGGGAATTGGGGGAGGGGCCAATGAGCAGTTCTTC.